The 3 T cell receptor beta chains in this list originate from one sample, sequenced in a study of T cells expressing NK-cell markers. No DNA is given; TCRdb re-called the 5' RACE reads and lists each CDR3 protein once. The ten top clones account for roughly 10%, within a sample of roughly 390,000 distinct CDR3 sequences. The sequencing input was blood T cells: a sorted CD56 or NKG2C T cell subset, CD4+ or CD8+ T cells, or bulk PBMC T cells (not recorded which). These receptors came from a woman aged 45-65 years in good health.

The chain is built from TRBV6-5 and TRBJ2-7. The CDR3 length is 14 residues. Germline lookup yields CDR1 MNHEY and CDR2 SVGAGI. CDR3 amino acids: CASRSFQGSYEQYF.

V gene TRBV5-6 combines with J gene TRBJ2-1; TCRdb's D gene call, TRBD2, goes unchecked for lack of DNA. There are 20 residues in the CDR3. Germline V CDR1 and CDR2: SGHDT, YYEEEE. CDR3 sequence: CASSLRTSGRAKGIYNEQFF.

The genes are TRBV7-2 and TRBJ2-7; TCRdb outputs TRBD2, but without DNA this stays unchecked. Germline V gene lookup returns CDR1 SGHTA and CDR2 FQGNSA. CDR3 length: 17 amino acids. CDR3 in amino acids: CASSPREGPPVYGEQYF.